The next 5 T cell receptor beta chains were all read from a single sample in a study of beta chain features in type 1 diabetes. Every bit of the isolated RNA underwent reverse transcription, so sequencing read expressed TCRB transcripts. Sequencing was performed with immunoSEQ multiplex PCR; in TCRdb, only in-frame clones are kept and a portion is missing. Of some 410,000 clones listed, roughly an eighth were seen once; the top ten hold 0.046%. Sequences were obtained from naive CD4+ T cells from blood. The origin of the receptors is a woman aged 18-35 years in good health.

This rearrangement joins TRBV25-1 to TRBJ1-5; 7 bases match TRBD1. Germline assignment: CDR1 MGHDK and CDR2 SYGVNS. Losses at the gene ends were 3 bases for V and 4 bases for J; bases not matched to a gene: 0. The CDR3 covers 13 residues. CDR3 sequence: CASSETGNQPQHF. The DNA of the CDR3 is TGTGCCAGCAGTGAGACAGGGAATCAGCCCCAGCATTTT.

This clone was picked up a small number of times. This chain uses TRBV29-1 with TRBJ2-6; possible D gene TRBD2, 6 bases. The CDR3 contains 14 residues. CDR1 and CDR2 from the germline V gene are SQVTM and ANQGSEA. Trimming took 6 bases from V and 2 from J, leaving 11 bases between them. The CDR3 DNA reads TGCAGCGTGGCCGGGGGAGCTGGGGCCAACGTCCTGACTTTC. The encoded protein is CSVAGGAGANVLTF. The full variable domain, with the rest looked up from reference TRBV29-1 and TRBJ2-6, is SAVISQKPSRDICQRGTSLTIQCQVDSQVTMMFWYRQQPGQSLTLIATANQGSEATYESGFVIDKFPISRPNLTFSTLTVSNMSPEDSSIYLCSVAGGAGANVLTFGAGSRLTVL.

A few counts support this clone. The chain is built from TRBV5-1 and TRBJ2-7; D remains ambiguous. V was pared by 0 bases and J by 0 bases, with 7 bases between. CDR1 SGHRS and CDR2 YFSETQ come from the germline V gene. The CDR3 covers 14 residues. This CDR3 reads CASSLVSGSYEQYV. CDR3 in DNA: TGCGCCAGCAGCTTGGTTTCAGGCTCCTACGAGCAGTACGTC.

This clone was counted only a few times. V usage is TRBV7-3 and J usage is TRBJ2-1; no definite D call. CDR1 SGHTA and CDR2 FQGTGA come from the germline V gene. V gave up 2 bases and J gave up 0 bases, with 5 bases separating them. The CDR3 loop spans 14 amino acids. The DNA of the CDR3 is TGTGCCAGCAGCTTAGCTAGCTCCTACAATGAGCAGTTCTTC. The encoded protein is CASSLASSYNEQFF.

The rearrangement joins TRBV19 to TRBJ2-7; 9 bases match TRBD1. The germline gives CDR1 LNHDA, CDR2 SQIVND (reference sequence). Trimming cost V 6 bases and J 3 bases; bases outside gene matches: 9. This CDR3 has 15 residues. DNA for the CDR3: TGTGCCAGTAGGACACCTGGGACAGGGAACTACGAGCAGTACTTC. Amino acid sequence: CASRTPGTGNYEQYF.